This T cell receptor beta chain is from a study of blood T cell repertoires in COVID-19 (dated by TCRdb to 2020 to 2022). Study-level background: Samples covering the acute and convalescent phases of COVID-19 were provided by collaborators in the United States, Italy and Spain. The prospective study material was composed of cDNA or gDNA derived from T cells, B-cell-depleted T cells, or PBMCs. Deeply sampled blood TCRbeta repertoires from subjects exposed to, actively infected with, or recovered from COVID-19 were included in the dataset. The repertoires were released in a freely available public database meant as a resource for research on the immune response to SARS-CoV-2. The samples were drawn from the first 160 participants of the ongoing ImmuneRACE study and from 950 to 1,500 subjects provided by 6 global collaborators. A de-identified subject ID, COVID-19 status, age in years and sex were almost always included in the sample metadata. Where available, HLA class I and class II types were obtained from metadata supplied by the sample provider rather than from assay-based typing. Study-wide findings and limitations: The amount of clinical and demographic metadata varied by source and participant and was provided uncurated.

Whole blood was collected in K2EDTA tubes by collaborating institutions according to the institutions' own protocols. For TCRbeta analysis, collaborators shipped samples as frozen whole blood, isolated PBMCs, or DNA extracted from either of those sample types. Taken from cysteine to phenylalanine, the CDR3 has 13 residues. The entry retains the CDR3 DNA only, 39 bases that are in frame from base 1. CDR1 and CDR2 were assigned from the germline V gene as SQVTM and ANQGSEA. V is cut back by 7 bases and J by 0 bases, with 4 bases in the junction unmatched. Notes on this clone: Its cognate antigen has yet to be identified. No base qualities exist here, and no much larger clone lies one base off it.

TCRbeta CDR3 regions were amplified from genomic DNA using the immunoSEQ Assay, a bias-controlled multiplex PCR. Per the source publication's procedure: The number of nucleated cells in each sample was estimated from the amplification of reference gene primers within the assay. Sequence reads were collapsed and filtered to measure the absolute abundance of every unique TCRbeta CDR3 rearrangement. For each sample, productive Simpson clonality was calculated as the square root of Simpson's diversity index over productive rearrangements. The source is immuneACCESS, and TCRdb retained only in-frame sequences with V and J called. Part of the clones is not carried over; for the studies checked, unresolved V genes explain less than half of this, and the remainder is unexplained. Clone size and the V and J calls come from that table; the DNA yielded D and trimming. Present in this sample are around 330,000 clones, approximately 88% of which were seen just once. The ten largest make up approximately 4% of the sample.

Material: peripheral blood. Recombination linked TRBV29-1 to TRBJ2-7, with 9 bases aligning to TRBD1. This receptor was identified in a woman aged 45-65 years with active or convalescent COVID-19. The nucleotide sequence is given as TGCAGCGCACTGGACAGGGGCTCCTACGAGCAGTACTTC. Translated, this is CSALDRGSYEQYF.